Detailed here is one TCR beta chain. Its antigen is unidentified. UMI-labeled 5' RACE yielded the TRB cDNA libraries. TCRdb processed the 5' RACE reads again and assigns one entry to each CDR3 protein, with no DNA. The listing contains around 81,000 distinct CDR3 sequences. This record belongs to a study of CXCR3-negative and CXCR3-positive naive CD8 T cells. General observations from the study: Comparison of naive CXCR3-negative and CXCR3-positive cells revealed similar TRBV-TRBJ usage, while memory cells differed.

The TCR sequence derives from a human donor in good health. Some clones in this sample may be carry-over from other donors' samples. The source material was naive CXCR3- CD8+ T cells from blood. Subset reported: CD45RO-CCR7+CD27+CD95- naive CD8+ T cells lacking CXCR3 (TNR3-).

CDR3 residues: CASSQDRDSPLHF. V usage is TRBV3-1 and J usage is TRBJ1-6. The CDR3 totals 13 residues. Germline CDR1 reads LGHDT; CDR2 reads YNNKEL (reference sequence).